What follows are 32 T cell receptor beta chains derived from one specimen sequenced in a study of blood T cell repertoires in COVID-19. Here immunoSEQ multiplex PCR was the method, and the copy in TCRdb shows in-frame clones only, minus some. The sample records 200,000 to 300,000 clones, about 91% being singletons. Sequencing was carried out using peripheral blood. Receptors were obtained from a person aged 18 to 35 with COVID-19, enrolled during active disease.

V usage is TRBV19 and J usage is TRBJ1-1; no definite D call. The CDR3 is 14 amino acids. CDR1 is LNHDA, CDR2 SQIVND, per germline (reference sequence). V gave up 3 bases and J gave up 0 bases, with 8 bases separating them. This CDR3 is CASSMREMNTEAFF. As DNA, the CDR3 is TGTGCCAGTAGTATGAGGGAAATGAACACTGAAGCTTTCTTT.

This clone was recorded only once. The chain has TRBV4-3 and TRBJ1-2; D is possibly TRBD1 (6 bases). Germline CDR1 reads LGHNA; CDR2 reads YSLEER. The CDR3 has 15 amino acids. V was cut by 3 bases and J by 2 bases, with 13 bases left in between. DNA of the CDR3: TGCGCCAGCAGCCATGCTATTGACAGGAACTATGGCTACACCTTC. Residues: CASSHAIDRNYGYTF.

The rearrangement links TRBV5-4 to TRBJ1-2; 10 positions agree with TRBD1. V trimming: 4 bases; J trimming: 4 bases; junction bases outside the gene matches: 4. Per the germline V gene, CDR1 is SGHNT and CDR2 is YYREEE (reference sequence). The CDR3 is 14 amino acids. CDR3 in DNA: TGTGCCAGCAGCCCGGACAGGGGGGCCTATGGCTACACCTTC. Translated: CASSPDRGAYGYTF.

The genes are TRBV24-1 and TRBJ2-1; 8 positions agree with TRBD2. CDR1 is KGHDR, CDR2 SFDVKD, per germline. Trimming at V came to 11 bases and at J to 5 bases, leaving 10 bases not matched to a gene. The CDR3 has 14 residues. CDR3 sequence: CAIQRGGPDNEQFF. The CDR3 DNA reads as TGTGCCATTCAACGGGGGGGCCCCGACAATGAGCAGTTCTTC.

This rearrangement joins TRBV5-1 to TRBJ2-4; perhaps TRBD1 as D (5 bases). The V and J ends lost 0 bases and 0 bases respectively, with 10 bases between them. CDR3 length: 16 amino acids. Germline CDR1 and CDR2: SGHRS and YFSETQ. CDR3 sequence: CASSLDGALAKNIQYF. DNA for the CDR3: TGCGCCAGCAGCTTGGATGGGGCTCTAGCCAAAAACATTCAGTACTTC.

The chain combines TRBV5-6 with TRBJ2-3; perhaps TRBD2 as D (7 bases). Trimming removed 1 base from V and 4 bases from J, with 19 bases in between. The CDR3 is 17 residues long. Germline assignment: CDR1 SGHDT and CDR2 YYEEEE. The CDR3 protein is CASSLKGRAGASDTQYF. The DNA of the CDR3 is TGTGCCAGCAGCTTGAAAGGGAGGGCGGGGGCCTCAGATACGCAGTATTTT.

This chain uses TRBV7-8 with TRBJ2-1; D unclear. The CDR3 is made up of 16 amino acids. Trimming took 2 bases from V and 2 from J, leaving 13 bases between them. Per the germline V gene, CDR1 is SGHVS and CDR2 is FQNEAQ. This CDR3 is CASSLSENPAYNEQFF. DNA for the CDR3: TGTGCCAGCAGCTTATCGGAGAATCCGGCCTACAATGAGCAGTTCTTC.

The V gene is TRBV19, the J gene TRBJ1-4; 11 bases match TRBD1. V lost 8 bases to trimming and J lost 7 bases; unmatched junction nucleotides: 3. Germline CDR1 reads LNHDA; CDR2 reads SQIVND (reference sequence). CDR3 size: 13 residues. The CDR3 is CASRTGGREKLFF. CDR3 nucleotides: TGTGCCAGTCGGACAGGGGGCCGTGAAAAACTGTTTTTT.

The rearrangement uses TRBV4-1 and TRBJ1-2; TRBD1 aligns across 9 bases. After removal of 5 bases from V and 1 base from J, the junction contained 5 bases not matched to a gene. Germline CDR1 and CDR2: MGHRA and YSYEKL. This CDR3 is 15 amino acids long. The chain's CDR3 is CASSKDRGYNYGYTF. CDR3 DNA sequence: TGCGCCAGCAGCAAGGACAGGGGATATAACTATGGCTACACCTTC.

The chain employs TRBV7-9 and TRBJ2-7, with 8 positions matching TRBD2. The CDR3 has 15 residues. CDR1 and CDR2 (germline): SEHNR, FQNEAQ (reference sequence). V lost 3 bases and J lost 5; bases outside the gene matches: 9. CDR3 sequence: CASSFPLAGLDEQYF. The CDR3 DNA sequence: TGTGCCAGCAGCTTCCCCTTAGCGGGACTCGACGAGCAGTACTTC.

The chain carries TRBV10-3 and TRBJ2-7; 9 bases match TRBD1. This CDR3 is built from 15 residues. J gave up 2 bases and V 6 bases, and 8 bases lay outside the gene matches. Germline CDR1 is ENHRY and CDR2 is SYGVKD. The CDR3 region has the DNA TGTGCCATCAGCCAGGACAGGGGCACCCCCTACGAGCAGTACTTC. Protein product: CAISQDRGTPYEQYF.

The chain combines TRBV24-1 with TRBJ2-3; 12 bases match TRBD2. Germline CDR1 is KGHDR and CDR2 is SFDVKD. This CDR3 spans 20 amino acids. Germline trimming cut 1 base from V and 4 bases from J; bases unmatched to any gene: 14. The CDR3 loop reads CATSDFADGTSGHVADTQYF. The CDR3 nucleotides read TGTGCCACCAGTGATTTCGCTGACGGGACTAGCGGGCATGTCGCAGATACGCAGTATTTT.

This clone has more than one count but fewer than ten. J is TRBJ2-1 and V is TRBV6-1, with TRBD2 identical over 10 bases. V dropped 1 base and J dropped 4; count of bases not matched to a gene: 1. Per germline, CDR1 MNHNS and CDR2 SASEGT. CDR3 length equals 15 residues. The CDR3 here is CASSEEAGGYNEQFF. CDR3 in DNA: TGTGCCAGCAGTGAAGAAGCGGGAGGGTACAATGAGCAGTTCTTC.

The chain is built from TRBV5-4 and TRBJ2-3; TRBD2 aligns across 10 bases. Germline-derived CDR1 and CDR2 are SGHNT and YYREEE (reference sequence). V shed 3 bases and J 3 bases; nucleotides not matched to a gene: 4. The CDR3 consists of 15 residues. The CDR3 sequence: CASSSPGLATDTQYF. The CDR3 DNA sequence: TGTGCCAGCAGCTCCCCGGGACTAGCGACAGATACGCAGTATTTT.

J is TRBJ2-3 and V is TRBV5-1; 15 bases agree with TRBD2. The germline V gene encodes CDR1 SGHRS and CDR2 YFSETQ. Trimming cost V 2 bases and J 4 bases; bases outside gene matches: 8. CDR3 size: 18 residues. The CDR3 coding sequence is TGCGCCAGCAGCTTAAGTGGGACTAGCGGGAGGCGGCCAGATACGCAGTATTTT. Translating gives CASSLSGTSGRRPDTQYF. The full variable domain, in which reference TRBV5-1 and TRBJ2-3 provide the parts outside the CDR3, is KAGVTQTPRYLIKTRGQQVTLSCSPISGHRSVSWYQQTPGQGLQFLFEYFSETQRNKGNFPGRFSGRQFSNSRSEMNVSTLELGDSALYLCASSLSGTSGRRPDTQYFGPGTRLTVL.

The sample holds a few counts of this clone. The V call is TRBV3-1 (or the pseudogene TRBV3-2), the J call TRBJ1-2, with D tentatively TRBD1 (5 bases). Between the trimmed V and J ends, which lost 0 bases and 0 bases, there was a span of 11 bases. CDR1 and CDR2 from the germline V gene are LGHDT and YNNKEL (reference sequence). The CDR3 covers 16 residues. The CDR3: CASSQDRGDANYGYTF. For the CDR3, the DNA is TGTGCCAGCAGCCAAGATCGGGGGGACGCTAACTATGGCTACACCTTC.

This clone was seen once. The chain combines TRBV25-1 with TRBJ2-1; 13 positions agree with TRBD2. V lost 4 bases and J lost 6; bases outside the gene matches: 6. CDR3 length: 16 residues. From germline, CDR1 is MGHDK and CDR2 SYGVNS. DNA for the CDR3: TGTGCCAGCAGTGGAGGGACTAGCGGGATTCTCAATGAGCAGTTCTTC. Protein: CASSGGTSGILNEQFF.

This clone was seen just once. This sample includes further DNA sequences coding for the same CDR3. The genes are TRBV6-5 and TRBJ1-6, with D maybe TRBD1 (6 bases). The CDR3 contains 14 residues. Germline CDR1 MNHEY, CDR2 SVGAGI. V was shortened by 3 bases and J by 7 bases, with 10 bases between the two germline ends. The CDR3 nucleotides are TGTGCCAGCAGTTATAGCCAGGGGAATTCACCCCTCCACTTT. As protein: CASSYSQGNSPLHF.

This clone is a singleton in its sample. The chain links TRBV11-2 to TRBJ2-7; tentatively, D is TRBD1 (5 bases). Looked up from germline, CDR1 is SGHAT and CDR2 is FQNNGV. The CDR3 is made up of 14 amino acids. Trimming shortened V by 3 bases and J by 3 bases, and 12 bases separated the two germline ends. DNA for the CDR3: TGTGCCAGCAGCTTGGGGCAAACCCTCTACGAGCAGTACTTC. Translated, it gives CASSLGQTLYEQYF.

J is TRBJ2-6 and V is TRBV14; the D gene is possibly TRBD2 (6 bases). Germline V CDR1 and CDR2: SGHDN, FVKESK. V shed 8 bases and J shed 3 bases, with 20 bases lying between them. The CDR3 consists of 17 residues. Here the CDR3 reads CASCGEKMSFGANVLTF. DNA of the CDR3: TGTGCCAGCTGCGGGGAGAAGATGTCCTTTGGGGCCAACGTCCTGACTTTC.

This clone was recorded only once. This sequence joins TRBV28 and TRBJ2-3; possibly TRBD1 for D (6 bases). The germline V gene encodes CDR1 MDHEN and CDR2 SYDVKM. The V end was cut by 6 bases, the J end by 2 bases, with 12 bases between. The length of the CDR3 is 14 residues. CDR3 in DNA: TGTGCCAGCAGATCTGACAGGACCACAGATACGCAGTATTTT. It translates to CASRSDRTTDTQYF.

This rearrangement joins TRBV15 to TRBJ2-2, with D perhaps matching TRBD1 (6 bases). V was shortened by 9 bases and J by 0 bases, with 17 bases between the two germline ends. The CDR3 totals 16 residues. Germline lookup yields CDR1 LNHNV and CDR2 YYDKDF (reference sequence). The CDR3 bases are TGTGCCACAGAACCTAGGGGGATGTCGAACACCGGGGAGCTGTTTTTT. It yields the protein CATEPRGMSNTGELFF.

The J gene is TRBJ2-7, the V gene TRBV7-8; a possible D gene is TRBD2 (5 bases). V was cut by 1 base and J by 3 bases, with 10 bases left in between. The length of the CDR3 is 14 residues. The germline CDR1 and CDR2 sequences are SGHVS and FQNEAQ. CDR3 loop: CASSLEPGSYEQYF. The DNA of the CDR3 is TGTGCCAGCAGCTTAGAGCCGGGGAGCTACGAGCAGTACTTC.

This chain links TRBV14 with TRBJ1-1; a weak D match, TRBD1 (5 bases). The CDR3 contains 13 residues. V gave up 3 bases and J gave up 4 bases, with 9 bases separating them. CDR1 SGHDN and CDR2 FVKESK come from the germline V gene. As DNA, the CDR3 is TGTGCCAGCAGCCAGGGGGGGACCACTGAAGCTTTCTTT. Translation gives CASSQGGTTEAFF.

This sequence joins TRBV7-9 and TRBJ2-2; 12 bases are shared with TRBD2. Trimming cost V 2 bases and J 6 bases; bases outside gene matches: 13. The germline V gene encodes CDR1 SEHNR and CDR2 FQNEAQ (reference sequence). The CDR3 extends over 19 amino acids. This chain's CDR3 is CASSLLLAGGLPEAGELFF. As DNA, the CDR3 is TGTGCCAGCAGCTTATTACTAGCGGGAGGACTCCCCGAAGCCGGGGAGCTGTTTTTT. Full variable domain (rest looked up from reference TRBV7-9 and TRBJ2-2): DTGVSQNPRHKITKRGQNVTFRCDPISEHNRLYWYRQTLGQGPEFLTYFQNEAQLEKSRLLSDRFSAERPKGSFSTLEIQRTEQGDSAMYLCASSLLLAGGLPEAGELFFGEGSRLTVL.

Remarks on this clone: One junction end does not reproduce the germline sequence, and a read error may be involved. The J gene is TRBJ2-2, the V gene TRBV10-3; D might be TRBD1 (5 bases). Germline loops: CDR1 ENHRY, CDR2 SYGVKD. The CDR3 loop spans 18 amino acids. The DNA of the CDR3 is TGTGCCGTCAGTGAGAGGTCCAGGGCAGATACGAACACCGGGGAGCTGTTTTTT. It codes for CAVSERSRADTNTGELFF.

V gene TRBV7-9 combines with J gene TRBJ1-1, with TRBD1 matching 8 bases. The CDR3 contains 13 residues. Germline V gene lookup returns CDR1 SEHNR and CDR2 FQNEAQ (reference sequence). With V trimmed by 5 bases and J by 6 bases, 5 bases remained unmatched. CDR3: CASSPTGVSEAFF. CDR3 DNA: TGTGCCAGCAGCCCGACAGGGGTCTCTGAAGCTTTCTTT.

The chain uses TRBV4-3 and TRBJ2-5; possibly TRBD2 for D (5 bases). Looked up from germline, CDR1 is LGHNA and CDR2 is YSLEER. Trimming removed 2 bases at V and 1 base at J, with 5 bases between. This CDR3 spans 13 amino acids. For the CDR3, the DNA is TGCGCCAGCAGCCAAAGCGGCCAAGAGACCCAGTACTTC. Translating it yields CASSQSGQETQYF.

The rearrangement joins TRBV11-3 to TRBJ2-2; no clear D. V dropped 4 bases and J dropped 3 bases, with 3 bases sitting between them. Per germline, CDR1 SGHNT and CDR2 YENEEA. CDR3 length: 12 amino acids. CDR3 coding DNA: TGTGCCAGCAGCTCCGACACCGGGGAGCTGTTTTTT. It encodes CASSSDTGELFF.

V and J are TRBV6-1 and TRBJ1-4; TRBD1 might be the D (5 bases). The germline CDR1 and CDR2 sequences are MNHNS and SASEGT. The CDR3 covers 17 residues. V was cut by 4 bases and J by 2 bases, with 17 bases left in between. The CDR3 DNA reads as TGTGCCAGCAGTGCCGGCAGGGCGGGGGGGACTAATGAAAAACTGTTTTTT. Its translation is CASSAGRAGGTNEKLFF.

This chain links TRBV18 with TRBJ2-2; the match to TRBD2 covers 8 bases. This CDR3 has 15 residues. The germline gives CDR1 KGHSH, CDR2 LQKENI. Germline trimming cut 2 bases from V and 6 bases from J; bases unmatched to any gene: 5. The CDR3 spells CASSPRAGDAGELFF. In nucleotides, the CDR3 is TGTGCCAGCTCACCAAGAGCGGGAGACGCCGGGGAGCTGTTTTTT.

The genes are TRBV3-1 (or the pseudogene TRBV3-2) and TRBJ2-5; no definite D call. This CDR3 spans 14 amino acids. V lost 2 bases, J lost 5 bases, and 12 bases lay in between. Germline CDR1 is LGHDT and CDR2 is YNNKEL (reference sequence). CDR3: CASSQPESMETQYF. In nucleotides, the CDR3 is TGTGCCAGCAGCCAACCGGAGAGTATGGAGACCCAGTACTTC.